Here is one T cell receptor beta chain with its context. These data originate in a study of blood T cells in healthy people across ages. Using a J-beta primer mix together with a sample-barcoded 5' primer, a second PCR was run for 7 to 11 cycles. TCRdb passed the 5' RACE reads through MiXCR, listing each CDR3 protein once. The sample consists of about 1,500,000 distinct CDR3 sequences, 28% of them appearing once. Trimming cost V 2 bases and J 1 base, with 11 bases left between them. The germline V gene encodes CDR1 SEHNR and CDR2 FQNEAQ (reference sequence). The CDR3 sequence is 15 residues long. The chain uses TRBV7-9 and TRBJ1-1; no clear D. The sample comprised blood. This clonotype was obtained from a woman in her twenties or thirties in good health. Written as DNA, the CDR3 is TGTGCCAGCAGCTTAAGCCAAGAGAGGAACACTGAAGCTTTCTTT. It is translated as CASSLSQERNTEAFF.